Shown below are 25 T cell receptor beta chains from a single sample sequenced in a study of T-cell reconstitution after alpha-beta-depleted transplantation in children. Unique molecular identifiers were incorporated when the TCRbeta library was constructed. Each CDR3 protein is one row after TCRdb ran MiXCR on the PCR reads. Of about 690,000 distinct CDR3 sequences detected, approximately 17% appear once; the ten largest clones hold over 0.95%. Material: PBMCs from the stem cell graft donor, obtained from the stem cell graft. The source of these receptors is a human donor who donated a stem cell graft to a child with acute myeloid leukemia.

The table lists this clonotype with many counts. In DNA form, the CDR3 reads TGTGCCACCAGTGATTCATCCGGGACAGGAACGTGGGAGCAGTACTTC. Residues: CATSDSSGTGTWEQYF. The chain couples TRBV24-1 to TRBJ2-7; 8 nucleotides line up with TRBD1. The CDR3 totals 16 residues. The V gene's germline CDR1 is KGHDR and CDR2 SFDVKD. V shed 2 bases, J shed 7 bases, and the junction held 12 bases outside the gene matches.

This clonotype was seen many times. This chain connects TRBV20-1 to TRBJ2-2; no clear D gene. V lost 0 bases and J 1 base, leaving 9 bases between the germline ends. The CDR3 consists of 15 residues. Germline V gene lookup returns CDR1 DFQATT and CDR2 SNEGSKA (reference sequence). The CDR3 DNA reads TGCAGTGCTAGAGATACCCGCGGGAACACCGGGGAGCTGTTTTTT. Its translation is CSARDTRGNTGELFF.

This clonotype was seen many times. CDR3 bases: TGTGCCATCGGGGACAGGGTAAATCAGCCCCAGCATTTT. Residues: CAIGDRVNQPQHF. V gene TRBV10-3 combines with J gene TRBJ1-5; 9 positions match TRBD1. The length of the CDR3 is 13 residues. In germline, CDR1 is ENHRY, CDR2 SYGVKD. The ends lost 8 bases at V and 4 bases at J; junction bases unmatched: 3.

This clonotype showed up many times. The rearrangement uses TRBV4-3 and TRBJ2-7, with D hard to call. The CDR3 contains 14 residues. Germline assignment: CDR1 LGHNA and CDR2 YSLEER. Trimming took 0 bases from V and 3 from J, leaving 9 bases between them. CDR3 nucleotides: TGCGCCAGCAGCCAAGATCGTATGGGCTACGAGCAGTACTTC. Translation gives CASSQDRMGYEQYF.

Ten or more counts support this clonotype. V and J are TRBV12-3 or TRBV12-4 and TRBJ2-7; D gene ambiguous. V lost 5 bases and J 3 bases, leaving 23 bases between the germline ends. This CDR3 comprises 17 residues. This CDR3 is CASSAVGRRVANYEQYF. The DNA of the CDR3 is TGTGCCAGCAGTGCCGTAGGTAGAAGGGTGGCCAACTACGAGCAGTACTTC.

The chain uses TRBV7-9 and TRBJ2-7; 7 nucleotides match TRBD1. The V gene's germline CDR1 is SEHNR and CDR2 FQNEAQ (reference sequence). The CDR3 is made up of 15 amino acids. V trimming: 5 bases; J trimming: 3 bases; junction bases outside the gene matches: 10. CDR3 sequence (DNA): TGTGCCAGCAGCGACAGGGCGCTAAGAAGCTACGAGCAGTACTTC. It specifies CASSDRALRSYEQYF.

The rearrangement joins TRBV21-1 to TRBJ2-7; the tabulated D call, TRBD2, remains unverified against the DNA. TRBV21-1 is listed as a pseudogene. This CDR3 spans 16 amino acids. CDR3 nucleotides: TGTGCCAGCAGCAAAGAGGTAGCGGGGGAGAGTTACGAGCAGTACGTC. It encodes CASSKEVAGESYEQYV.

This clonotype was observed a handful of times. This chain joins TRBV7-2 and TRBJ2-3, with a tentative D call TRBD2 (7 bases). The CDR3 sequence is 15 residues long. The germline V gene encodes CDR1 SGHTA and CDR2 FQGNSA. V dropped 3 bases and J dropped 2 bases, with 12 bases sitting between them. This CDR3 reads CASSFRGGPTDTQYF. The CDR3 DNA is TGTGCCAGCAGCTTCCGCGGGGGCCCCACAGATACGCAGTATTTT.

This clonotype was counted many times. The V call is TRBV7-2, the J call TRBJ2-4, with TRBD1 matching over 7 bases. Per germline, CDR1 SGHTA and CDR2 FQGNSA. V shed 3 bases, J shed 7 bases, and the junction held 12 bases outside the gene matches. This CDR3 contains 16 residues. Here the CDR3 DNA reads TGTGCCAGCAGCTTCCGACAGGGTGGGGAGTGGAACATTCAGTACTTC. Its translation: CASSFRQGGEWNIQYF.

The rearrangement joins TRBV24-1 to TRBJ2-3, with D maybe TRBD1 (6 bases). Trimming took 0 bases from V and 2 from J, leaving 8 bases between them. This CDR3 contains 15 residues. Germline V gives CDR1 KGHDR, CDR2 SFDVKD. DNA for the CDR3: TGTGCCACCAGTGATTTGGGGGACATCACAGATACGCAGTATTTT. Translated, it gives CATSDLGDITDTQYF.

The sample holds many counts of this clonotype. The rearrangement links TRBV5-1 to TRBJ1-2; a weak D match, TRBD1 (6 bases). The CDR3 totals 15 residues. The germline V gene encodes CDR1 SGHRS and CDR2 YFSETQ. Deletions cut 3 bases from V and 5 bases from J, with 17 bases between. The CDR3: CASSSQNRAPYGYTF. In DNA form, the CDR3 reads TGCGCCAGCAGCTCACAGAACAGGGCCCCATATGGCTACACCTTC.

CDR3 region: CASSSRRTGVNEQFF. The DNA of the CDR3 is TGTGCCAGCAGCTCTAGGAGGACAGGGGTTAATGAGCAGTTCTTC. This chain uses TRBV7-2 with TRBJ2-1; 9 positions agree with TRBD1. The CDR3 covers 15 residues. The V segment lost 4 bases and the J segment 7 bases; nucleotides outside the gene matches: 8. Germline CDR1 reads SGHTA; CDR2 reads FQGNSA.

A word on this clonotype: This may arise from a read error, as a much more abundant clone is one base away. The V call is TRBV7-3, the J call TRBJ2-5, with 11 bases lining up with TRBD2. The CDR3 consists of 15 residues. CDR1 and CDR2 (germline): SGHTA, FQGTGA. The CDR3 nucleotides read TGTGCCAGCAGCCTATTTCCGGGACTAGCGGAGACCCAGCACTTC. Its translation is CASSLFPGLAETQHF.

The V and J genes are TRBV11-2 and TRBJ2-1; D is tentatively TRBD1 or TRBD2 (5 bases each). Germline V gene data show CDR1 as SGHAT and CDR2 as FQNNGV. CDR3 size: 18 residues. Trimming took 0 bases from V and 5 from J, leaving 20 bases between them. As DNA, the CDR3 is TGTGCCAGCAGCTTAGAGTTCTTGCGGGCCAAGGGACACAATGAGCAGTTCTTC. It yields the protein CASSLEFLRAKGHNEQFF.

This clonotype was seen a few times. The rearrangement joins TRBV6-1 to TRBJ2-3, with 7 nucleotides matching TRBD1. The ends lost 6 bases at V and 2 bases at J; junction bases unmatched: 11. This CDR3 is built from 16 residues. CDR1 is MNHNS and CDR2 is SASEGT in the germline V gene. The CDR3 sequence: CASSEFDRAATDTQYF. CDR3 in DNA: TGTGCCAGCAGCGAGTTCGACAGGGCCGCCACAGATACGCAGTATTTT.

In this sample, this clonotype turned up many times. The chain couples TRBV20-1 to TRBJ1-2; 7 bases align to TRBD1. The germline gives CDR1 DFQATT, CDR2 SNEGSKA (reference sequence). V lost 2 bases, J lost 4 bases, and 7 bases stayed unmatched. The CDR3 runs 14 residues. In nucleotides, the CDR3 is TGCAGTGCTAGAAAGCCCGGGACAGCCTATGGCTACACCTTC. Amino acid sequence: CSARKPGTAYGYTF.

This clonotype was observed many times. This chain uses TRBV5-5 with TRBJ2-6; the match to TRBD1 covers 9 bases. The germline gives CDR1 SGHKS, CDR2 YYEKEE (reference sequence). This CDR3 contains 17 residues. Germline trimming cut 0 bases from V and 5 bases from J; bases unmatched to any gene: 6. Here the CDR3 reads CASSLAGQGERANVLTF. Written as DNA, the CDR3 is TGTGCCAGCAGCTTGGCGGGACAGGGTGAGAGGGCCAACGTCCTGACTTTC.

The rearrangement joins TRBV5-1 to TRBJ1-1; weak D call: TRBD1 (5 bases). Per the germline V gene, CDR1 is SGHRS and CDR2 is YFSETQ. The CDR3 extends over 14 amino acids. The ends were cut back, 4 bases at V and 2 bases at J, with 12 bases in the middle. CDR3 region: CASSPPQGNTEAFF. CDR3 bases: TGCGCCAGCAGCCCCCCCCAGGGTAACACTGAAGCTTTCTTT.

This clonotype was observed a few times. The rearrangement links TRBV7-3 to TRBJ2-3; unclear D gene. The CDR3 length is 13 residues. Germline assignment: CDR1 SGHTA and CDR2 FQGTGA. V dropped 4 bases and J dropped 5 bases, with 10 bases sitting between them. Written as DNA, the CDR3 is TGTGCCAGCAGCTACAACACCGGAGATACGCAGTATTTT. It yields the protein CASSYNTGDTQYF.

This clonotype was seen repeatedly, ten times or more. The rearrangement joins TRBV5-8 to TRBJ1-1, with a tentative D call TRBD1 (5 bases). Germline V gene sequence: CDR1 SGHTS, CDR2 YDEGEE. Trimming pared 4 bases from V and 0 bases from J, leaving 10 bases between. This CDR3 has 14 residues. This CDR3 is CASSPGRLNTEAFF. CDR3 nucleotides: TGTGCCAGCAGCCCGGGACGGTTGAACACTGAAGCTTTCTTT.

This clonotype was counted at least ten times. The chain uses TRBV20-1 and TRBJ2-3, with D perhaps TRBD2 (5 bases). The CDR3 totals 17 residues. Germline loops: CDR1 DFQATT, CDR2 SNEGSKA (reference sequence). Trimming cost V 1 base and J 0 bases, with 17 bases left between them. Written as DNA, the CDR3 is TGCAGTGCTAGAGGAGGGCTGGCCCACCCTAGCACAGATACGCAGTATTTT. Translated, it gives CSARGGLAHPSTDTQYF.

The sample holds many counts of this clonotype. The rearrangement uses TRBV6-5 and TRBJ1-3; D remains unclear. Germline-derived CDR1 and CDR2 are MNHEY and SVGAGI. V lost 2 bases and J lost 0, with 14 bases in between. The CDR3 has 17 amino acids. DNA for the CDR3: TGTGCCAGCAGTTACCTAAGTCCCACTGGCTCTGGAAACACCATATATTTT. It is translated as CASSYLSPTGSGNTIYF.

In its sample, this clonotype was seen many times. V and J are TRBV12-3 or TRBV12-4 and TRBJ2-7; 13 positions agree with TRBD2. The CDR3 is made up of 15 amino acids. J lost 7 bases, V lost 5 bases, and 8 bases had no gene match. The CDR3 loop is CASSLGLAGTWEQYF. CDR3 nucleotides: TGTGCCAGCAGTCTGGGACTAGCGGGGACCTGGGAGCAGTACTTC.

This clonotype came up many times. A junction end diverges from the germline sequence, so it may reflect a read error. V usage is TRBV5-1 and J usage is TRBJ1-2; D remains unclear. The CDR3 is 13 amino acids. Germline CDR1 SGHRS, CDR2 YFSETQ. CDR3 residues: CASSFDSNYGYTF. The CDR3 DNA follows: TGTGCCAGCAGCTTCGATTCTAACTATGGCTACACCTTC.

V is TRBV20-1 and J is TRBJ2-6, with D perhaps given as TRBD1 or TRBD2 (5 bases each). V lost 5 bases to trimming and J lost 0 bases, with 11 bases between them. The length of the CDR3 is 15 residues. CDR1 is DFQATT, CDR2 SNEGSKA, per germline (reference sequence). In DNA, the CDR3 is TGCAGTGCTCCTTTCGGGGCCTCTGGGGCCAACGTCCTGACTTTC. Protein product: CSAPFGASGANVLTF.